These T cell receptor beta chains were read from a single sample in a study of OX40 agonist ivuxolimab in advanced cancers. Clones were sequenced by immunoSEQ multiplex PCR, and TCRdb holds only the in-frame ones, with some missing. This sample has tens of thousands of clones; 70% to 90% occur once, and the top ten carry roughly 2.1%. The specimen was CD4+ or CD8+ T cells sorted from blood, collected in a trial of the OX40 agonist ivuxolimab. The receptors were sampled from an adult with an advanced solid tumor such as melanoma, head and neck, liver or kidney cancer. Each CDR3 is given with its conserved first and last residue. The order of the fields is J gene, V gene, D gene, clone size, CDR3 protein, CDR3 DNA. The D gene is left open where the match is weak. Only part of the rows carry a size: once, few, many, or a class if the clone is expanded.

j_gene: TRBJ1-2
v_gene: TRBV5-8
d_gene: TRBD1
abundance: -
CDR3aa: CASSRRDRGPGGAYGYTF
CDR3nt: TGTGCCAGCAGCCGCCGGGACAGGGGGCCTGGCGGGGCGTATGGCTACACCTTC

j_gene: TRBJ2-5
v_gene: TRBV29-1
d_gene: TRBD1
abundance: -
CDR3aa: CSVRQGAGETQYF
CDR3nt: TGCAGCGTCCGACAGGGGGCGGGAGAGACCCAGTACTTC

j_gene: TRBJ1-5
v_gene: TRBV21-1
d_gene: -
abundance: -
CDR3aa: CASSPSLGDIEGPQHF
CDR3nt: TGTGCCAGCAGCCCATCCCTTGGGGACATCGAGGGGCCCCAGCATTTT

j_gene: TRBJ1-5
v_gene: TRBV19
d_gene: -
abundance: -
CDR3aa: CASSIGRGGQPQHF
CDR3nt: TGTGCCAGTAGTATCGGCAGGGGTGGTCAGCCCCAGCATTTT

j_gene: TRBJ2-7
v_gene: TRBV5-1
d_gene: -
abundance: -
CDR3aa: CASSLEGLGYEQYF
CDR3nt: TGCGCCAGCAGCTTGGAAGGGTTGGGCTACGAGCAGTACTTC

j_gene: TRBJ2-7
v_gene: TRBV11-2
d_gene: TRBD2
abundance: -
CDR3aa: CASSFTAGENEQYF
CDR3nt: TGTGCCAGCAGCTTTACGGCGGGAGAAAACGAGCAGTACTTC

j_gene: TRBJ2-5
v_gene: TRBV28
d_gene: -
abundance: once
CDR3aa: CASSEPQRAKETQYF
CDR3nt: TGTGCCAGCAGTGAGCCGCAGAGAGCTAAAGAGACCCAGTACTTC

j_gene: TRBJ2-1
v_gene: TRBV5-1
d_gene: TRBD1
abundance: -
CDR3aa: CASRRQGNEQFF
CDR3nt: TGCGCCAGCCGTAGACAGGGCAATGAGCAGTTCTTC

j_gene: TRBJ2-3
v_gene: TRBV9
d_gene: TRBD2
abundance: -
CDR3aa: CASSPGTSGPPDTQYF
CDR3nt: TGTGCCAGCAGCCCTGGGACTAGCGGGCCGCCAGATACGCAGTATTTT

j_gene: TRBJ2-5
v_gene: TRBV5-1
d_gene: -
abundance: -
CDR3aa: CASSPADGQETQYF
CDR3nt: TGCGCCAGCAGCCCAGCGGACGGTCAAGAGACCCAGTACTTC

j_gene: TRBJ2-3
v_gene: TRBV28
d_gene: -
abundance: -
CDR3aa: CASTDPRGGTDTQYF
CDR3nt: TGTGCCAGCACCGACCCCCGAGGTGGCACAGATACGCAGTATTTT

j_gene: TRBJ2-1
v_gene: TRBV10-3
d_gene: -
abundance: -
CDR3aa: CAISGSGIGYNEQFF
CDR3nt: TGTGCCATCAGTGGAAGTGGGATCGGCTACAATGAGCAGTTCTTC

j_gene: TRBJ1-1
v_gene: TRBV28
d_gene: TRBD1
abundance: -
CDR3aa: CASRRDRNTEAFF
CDR3nt: TGTGCCAGCAGACGGGACAGGAACACTGAAGCTTTCTTT

j_gene: TRBJ2-7
v_gene: TRBV11-2
d_gene: -
abundance: -
CDR3aa: CASSLLPDPSYEQYF
CDR3nt: TGTGCCAGCAGCTTACTCCCGGACCCTTCCTACGAGCAGTACTTC

j_gene: TRBJ1-5
v_gene: TRBV19
d_gene: -
abundance: -
CDR3aa: CASSILMASDSNQPQHF
CDR3nt: TGTGCCAGTAGTATACTAATGGCATCCGATAGCAATCAGCCCCAGCATTTT

j_gene: TRBJ2-5
v_gene: TRBV7-2
d_gene: -
abundance: -
CDR3aa: CASSWASIQETQYF
CDR3nt: TGTGCCAGCAGCTGGGCGTCAATCCAAGAGACCCAGTACTTC

j_gene: TRBJ2-3
v_gene: TRBV29-1
d_gene: TRBD1
abundance: -
CDR3aa: CSVSTGGEDTQYF
CDR3nt: TGCAGCGTTTCGACAGGGGGCGAAGATACGCAGTATTTT

j_gene: TRBJ2-3
v_gene: TRBV5-4
d_gene: -
abundance: -
CDR3aa: CASSLSRVTDTQYF
CDR3nt: TGTGCCAGCAGCTTGTCGCGGGTCACAGATACGCAGTATTTT

j_gene: TRBJ1-2
v_gene: TRBV30
d_gene: -
abundance: -
CDR3aa: CAWSGKNYGYTF
CDR3nt: TGTGCCTGGAGTGGAAAAAACTATGGCTACACCTTC

j_gene: TRBJ1-5
v_gene: TRBV12-1
d_gene: -
abundance: once
CDR3aa: CAPEGHQPQHF
CDR3nt: TGTGCGCCGGAGGGCCATCAGCCCCAGCATTTT

j_gene: TRBJ2-7
v_gene: TRBV28
d_gene: -
abundance: -
CDR3aa: CASSFRQLYEQYF
CDR3nt: TGTGCCAGCAGTTTCCGGCAGTTGTACGAGCAGTACTTC

j_gene: TRBJ1-4
v_gene: TRBV5-4
d_gene: -
abundance: -
CDR3aa: CASSRGGYEKLFF
CDR3nt: TGTGCCAGCAGCCGGGGAGGGTATGAAAAACTGTTTTTT

j_gene: TRBJ2-5
v_gene: TRBV21-1
d_gene: -
abundance: -
CDR3aa: CASSKRRGETQYF
CDR3nt: TGTGCCAGCAGCAAGAGGAGGGGGGAGACCCAGTACTTC